The next 18 T cell receptor beta chains were all read from a single sample in a study of cytotoxic CD8 clonotypes in ibrutinib-treated CLL. Repertoires were generated with immunoSEQ multiplex PCR, while TCRdb's copy carries only in-frame clones and drops some. The data show approximately 120,000 clones, less than 90% seen once. This specimen was PBMCs, taken after 24 months of ibrutinib treatment. The receptors were sampled from a human donor with chronic lymphocytic leukemia.

The chain has TRBV13 and TRBJ2-7; either TRBD1 or TRBD2 may supply D (6 bases each). V was trimmed by 5 bases and J by 3 bases, leaving 14 bases between them. The CDR3 loop spans 14 amino acids. Germline CDR1 reads PRHDT; CDR2 reads FYEKMQ (reference sequence). CDR3 sequence reads: CASSRGVVIYEQYF. The DNA of the CDR3 is TGTGCCAGCAGCAGGGGGGTCGTAATCTACGAGCAGTACTTC.

This clone was seen a single time. The chain has TRBV18 and TRBJ2-1, with TRBD2 matching over 8 bases. Germline lookup yields CDR1 KGHSH and CDR2 LQKENI. V shed 3 bases and J 6 bases; nucleotides not matched to a gene: 7. This CDR3 contains 15 residues. CDR3: CASSPDPGTSNEQFF. CDR3 sequence (DNA): TGTGCCAGCTCACCTGACCCCGGGACTAGCAATGAGCAGTTCTTC.

The chain combines TRBV15 with TRBJ2-7; 8 bases agree with TRBD1. The germline CDR1 and CDR2 sequences are LNHNV and YYDKDF (reference sequence). V trimming: 0 bases; J trimming: 0 bases; junction bases outside the gene matches: 7. The CDR3 spans 17 residues. The CDR3 DNA is TGTGCCACCAGCAGAGAGGCAGGGGGCGCGTCCTCCTACGAGCAGTACTTC. Translating it yields CATSREAGGASSYEQYF.

The J gene is TRBJ1-4, the V gene TRBV11-3; D may be TRBD1 (6 bases). The CDR3 is 17 amino acids. V was shortened by 5 bases and J by 2 bases, with 18 bases between the two germline ends. Germline V gene lookup returns CDR1 SGHNT and CDR2 YENEEA. CDR3 in amino acids: CASSLLRGKRTNEKLFF. CDR3 DNA: TGTGCCAGCAGCCTTCTGAGGGGGAAGAGGACTAATGAAAAACTGTTTTTT. Variable domain in full (rest from reference TRBV11-3 and TRBJ1-4): EAGVVQSPRYKIIEKKQPVAFWCNPISGHNTLYWYLQNLGQGPELLIRYENEEAVDDSQLPKDRFSAERLKGVDSTLKIQPAELGDSAVYLCASSLLRGKRTNEKLFFGSGTQLSVL.

The gene calls are TRBV6-5 and TRBJ1-1, with D unclear. This CDR3 contains 14 residues. CDR1 is MNHEY and CDR2 is SVGAGI in the germline V gene. The V gene lost 0 bases and the J gene lost 5 bases, with 10 bases spanning the gap. In nucleotides, the CDR3 is TGTGCCAGCAGTTACTCGATACAATTTACTGAAGCTTTCTTT. This encodes CASSYSIQFTEAFF.

CDR3 amino acids: CASSPNMDWNIYEQYF. CDR3 bases: TGTGCCAGCAGCCCAAATATGGACTGGAATATCTACGAGCAGTACTTC. The V and J genes are TRBV27 and TRBJ2-7; weak D call: TRBD2 (5 bases). V shed 6 bases and J shed 3 bases, with 21 bases lying between them. Germline CDR1 MNHEY, CDR2 SMNVEV (reference sequence). The CDR3 has 16 amino acids.

The CDR3 is CASGATNEKLFF. The CDR3 DNA is TGTGCCTCGGGAGCAACTAATGAAAAACTGTTTTTT. The V and J genes are TRBV2 and TRBJ1-4; no clear D gene. V dropped 11 bases and J dropped 0 bases, with 7 bases sitting between them. The CDR3 runs to 12 residues. CDR1 and CDR2 (germline): SNHLY, FYNNEI. The entire variable domain, with the rest obtained from reference TRBV2 and TRBJ1-4, is as follows: EPEVTQTPSHQVTQMGQEVILRCVPISNHLYFYWYRQILGQKVEFLVSFYNNEISEKSEIFDDQFSVERPDGSNFTLKIRSTKLEDSAMYFCASGATNEKLFFGSGTQLSVL.

This rearrangement joins TRBV27 to TRBJ1-6, with TRBD1 identical over 8 bases. The ends lost 1 base at V and 7 bases at J; junction bases unmatched: 9. The V gene's germline CDR1 is MNHEY and CDR2 SMNVEV (reference sequence). CDR3 length: 17 amino acids. The CDR3 spells CASSLYPSGQGNSPLHF. In DNA form, the CDR3 reads TGTGCCAGCAGTTTATATCCCTCAGGACAGGGAAATTCACCCCTCCACTTT.

The chain combines TRBV5-8 with TRBJ1-5, with TRBD1 identical over 8 bases. Germline CDR1 SGHTS, CDR2 YDEGEE. V shed 0 bases, J shed 9 bases, and the junction held 5 bases outside the gene matches. This CDR3 contains 14 residues. CDR3 in amino acids: CASSLVWGTGPQHF. CDR3 DNA: TGTGCCAGCAGCTTGGTATGGGGGACAGGGCCCCAGCATTTT.

The chain combines TRBV10-3 with TRBJ2-5, with 8 bases aligning to TRBD1. Germline loops: CDR1 ENHRY, CDR2 SYGVKD. With V trimmed by 1 base and J by 0 bases, 4 bases remained unmatched. The CDR3 spans 16 residues. The CDR3 bases are TGTGCCATCAGTGAGTACCAGGGGGCGTACCAAGAGACCCAGTACTTC. Translation: CAISEYQGAYQETQYF.

The chain uses TRBV27 and TRBJ2-7; maybe TRBD1 (7 bases). Trimming removed 2 bases at V and 7 bases at J, with 9 bases between. The CDR3 is 12 residues long. Germline CDR1 reads MNHEY; CDR2 reads SMNVEV (reference sequence). In DNA, the CDR3 is TGTGCCAGCAGTTTACCAGGGGGGGAGCAGTACTTC. This sequence encodes CASSLPGGEQYF.

This chain uses TRBV6-1 with TRBJ1-5; tentative D call: TRBD1 (5 bases). Trimming left V 6 bases short and J 7 bases short, with 13 bases between. This CDR3 has 13 amino acids. Germline V lookup: CDR1 MNHNS, CDR2 SASEGT. The DNA for the CDR3 is TGTGCCAGCAGCTCCGGGGCGCGGCAGCCCCAGCATTTT. This gives the protein CASSSGARQPQHF.

The chain uses TRBV11-3 and TRBJ1-1; 7 bases agree with TRBD1. The CDR3 contains 15 residues. The germline CDR1 and CDR2 sequences are SGHNT and YENEEA. J gave up 1 base and V 5 bases, and 7 bases lay outside the gene matches. The CDR3 nucleotides read TGTGCCAGCAGCCAGGGGGGCGGGCCGAACACTGAAGCTTTCTTT. It specifies CASSQGGGPNTEAFF.

CDR3 sequence: CASSIIASTDTQYF. DNA of the CDR3: TGTGCCAGTAGTATCATCGCGAGCACAGATACGCAGTATTTT. The V call is TRBV19, the J call TRBJ2-3; D unresolved. Trimming removed 3 bases from V and 0 bases from J, with 7 bases in between. The CDR3 runs to 14 residues. Germline loops: CDR1 LNHDA, CDR2 SQIVND (reference sequence).

The chain is built from TRBV7-9 and TRBJ2-1; a possible D gene is TRBD2 (5 bases). The CDR3 covers 14 residues. V was shortened by 5 bases and J by 2 bases, with 10 bases between the two germline ends. The germline V gene has CDR1 SEHNR and CDR2 FQNEAQ (reference sequence). The CDR3 is CASSPRTAYNEQFF. The DNA of the CDR3 is TGTGCCAGCAGCCCGCGGACTGCCTACAATGAGCAGTTCTTC.

This clone was seen once. The genes are TRBV11-2 and TRBJ2-3; 10 bases line up with TRBD1. Germline V gene sequence: CDR1 SGHAT, CDR2 FQNNGV. Trimming took 6 bases from V and 4 from J; bases not matched to a gene: 7. The CDR3 contains 15 residues. The CDR3 bases are TGTGCCAGCAGTCAGACAGGGGGCTGGGCAGATACGCAGTATTTT. It translates to CASSQTGGWADTQYF.

This chain joins TRBV12-5 and TRBJ1-4, with a tentative D call TRBD1 (6 bases). The CDR3 has 15 amino acids. Trimming took off 6 bases at V and 0 bases at J, with 11 bases between the two ends. Germline-derived CDR1 and CDR2 are LGHNT and FRNRAP. CDR3 sequence (DNA): TGTGCTAGTGGCCCAGGGGCCGCAACTAATGAAAAACTGTTTTTT. Translated, it gives CASGPGAATNEKLFF.

The chain carries TRBV6-1 and TRBJ1-5; 8 nucleotides align to TRBD1. This CDR3 has 15 residues. The germline V gene has CDR1 MNHNS and CDR2 SASEGT. Trimming took 6 bases from V and 2 from J; bases not matched to a gene: 6. The CDR3 DNA is TGTGCCAGCAGCCCAGGGGGCCCCCGCAATCAGCCCCAGCATTTT. Translating it yields CASSPGGPRNQPQHF.